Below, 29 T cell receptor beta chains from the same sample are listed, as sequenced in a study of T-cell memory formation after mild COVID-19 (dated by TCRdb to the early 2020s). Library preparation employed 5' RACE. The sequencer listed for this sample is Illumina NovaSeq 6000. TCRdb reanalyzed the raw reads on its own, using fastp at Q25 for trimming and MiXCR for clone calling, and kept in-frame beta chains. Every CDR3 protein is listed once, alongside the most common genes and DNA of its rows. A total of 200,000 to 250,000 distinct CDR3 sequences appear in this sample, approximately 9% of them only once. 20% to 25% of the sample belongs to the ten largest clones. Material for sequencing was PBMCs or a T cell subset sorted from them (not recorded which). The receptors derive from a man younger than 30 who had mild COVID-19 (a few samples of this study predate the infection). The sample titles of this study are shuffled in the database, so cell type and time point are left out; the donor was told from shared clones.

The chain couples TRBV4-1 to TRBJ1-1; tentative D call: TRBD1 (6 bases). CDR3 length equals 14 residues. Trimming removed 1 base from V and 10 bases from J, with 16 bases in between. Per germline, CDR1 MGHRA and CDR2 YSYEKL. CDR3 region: CASSQGQGMRGAFF. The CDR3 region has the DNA TGCGCCAGCAGCCAAGGGCAGGGGATGCGAGGAGCTTTCTTT.

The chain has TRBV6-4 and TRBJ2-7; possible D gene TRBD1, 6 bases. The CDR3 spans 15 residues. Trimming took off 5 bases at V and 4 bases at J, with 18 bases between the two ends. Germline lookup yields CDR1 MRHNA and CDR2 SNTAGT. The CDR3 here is CASSTGSGHFYEQYV. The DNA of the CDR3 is TGTGCCAGCAGTACGGGGTCGGGACACTTTTACGAGCAGTACGTC.

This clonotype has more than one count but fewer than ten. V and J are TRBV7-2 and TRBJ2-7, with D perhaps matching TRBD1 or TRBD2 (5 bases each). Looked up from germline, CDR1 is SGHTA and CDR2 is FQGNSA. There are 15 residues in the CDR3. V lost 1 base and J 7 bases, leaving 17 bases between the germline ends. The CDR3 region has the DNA TGTGCCAGCAGCTTAGAGGTGGGGCGGGTCTTGGAGCAGTACTTC. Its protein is CASSLEVGRVLEQYF.

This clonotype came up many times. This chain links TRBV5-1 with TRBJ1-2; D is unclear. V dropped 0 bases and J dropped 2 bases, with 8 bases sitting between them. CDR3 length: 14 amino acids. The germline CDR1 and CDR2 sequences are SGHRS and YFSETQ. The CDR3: CASSLGPGNYGYTF. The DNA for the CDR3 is TGCGCCAGCAGCTTGGGGCCAGGCAACTATGGCTACACCTTC. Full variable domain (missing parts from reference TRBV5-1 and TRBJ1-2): KAGVTQTPRYLIKTRGQQVTLSCSPISGHRSVSWYQQTPGQGLQFLFEYFSETQRNKGNFPGRFSGRQFSNSRSEMNVSTLELGDSALYLCASSLGPGNYGYTFGSGTRLTVV.

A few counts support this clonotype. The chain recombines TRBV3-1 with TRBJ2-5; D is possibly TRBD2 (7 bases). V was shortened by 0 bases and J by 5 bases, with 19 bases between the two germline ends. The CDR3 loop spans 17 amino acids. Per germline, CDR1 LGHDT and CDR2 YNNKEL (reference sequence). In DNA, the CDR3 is TGTGCCAGCAGCCAAGATCGGTTCGCGGGGGCAGATGAGACCCAGTACTTC. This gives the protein CASSQDRFAGADETQYF.

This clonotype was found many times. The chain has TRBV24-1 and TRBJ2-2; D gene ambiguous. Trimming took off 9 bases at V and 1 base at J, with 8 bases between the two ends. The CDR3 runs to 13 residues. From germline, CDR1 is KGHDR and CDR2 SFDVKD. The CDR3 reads CATGMENTGELFF. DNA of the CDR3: TGTGCCACCGGGATGGAGAACACCGGGGAGCTGTTTTTT.

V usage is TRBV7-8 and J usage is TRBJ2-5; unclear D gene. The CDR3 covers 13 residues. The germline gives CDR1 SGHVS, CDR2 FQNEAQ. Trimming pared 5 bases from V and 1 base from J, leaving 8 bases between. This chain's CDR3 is CASSHGGQETQYF. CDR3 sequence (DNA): TGTGCCAGCAGCCACGGCGGCCAAGAGACCCAGTACTTC.

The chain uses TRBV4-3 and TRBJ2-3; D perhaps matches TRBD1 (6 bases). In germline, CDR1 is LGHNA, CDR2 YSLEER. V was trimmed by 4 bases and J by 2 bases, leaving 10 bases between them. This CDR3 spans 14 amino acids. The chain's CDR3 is CASSRRDNTDTQYF. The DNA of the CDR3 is TGCGCCAGCAGCCGCCGGGACAACACAGATACGCAGTATTTT.

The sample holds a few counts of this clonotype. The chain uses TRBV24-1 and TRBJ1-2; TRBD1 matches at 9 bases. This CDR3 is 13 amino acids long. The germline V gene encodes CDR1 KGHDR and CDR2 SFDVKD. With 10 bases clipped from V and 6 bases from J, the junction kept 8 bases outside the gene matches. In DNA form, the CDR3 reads TGTGCCACAGGGACAGGGAATGTGAATGGCTACACCTTC. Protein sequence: CATGTGNVNGYTF.

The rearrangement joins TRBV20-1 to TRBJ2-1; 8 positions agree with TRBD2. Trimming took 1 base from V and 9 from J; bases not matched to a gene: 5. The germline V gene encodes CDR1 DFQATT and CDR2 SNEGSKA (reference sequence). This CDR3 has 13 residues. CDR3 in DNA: TGCAGTGCTAGAGGGGTTAGCGGGATTGAGCAGTTCTTC. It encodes CSARGVSGIEQFF.

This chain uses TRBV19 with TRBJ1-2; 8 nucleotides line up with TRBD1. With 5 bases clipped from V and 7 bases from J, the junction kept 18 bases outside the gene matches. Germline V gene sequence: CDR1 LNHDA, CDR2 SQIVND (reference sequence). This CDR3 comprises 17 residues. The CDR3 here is CASSLRDRLGGLPGYTF. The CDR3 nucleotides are TGTGCCAGTAGTCTCCGGGACAGGCTGGGCGGCCTTCCTGGCTACACCTTC.

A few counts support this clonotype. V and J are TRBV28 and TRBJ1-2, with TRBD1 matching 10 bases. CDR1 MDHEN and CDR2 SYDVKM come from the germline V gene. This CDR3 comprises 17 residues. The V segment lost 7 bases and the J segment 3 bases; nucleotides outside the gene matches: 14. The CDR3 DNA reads TGTGCCAGCACCATTATATTGGGGACAGGGGATTACTATGGCTACACCTTC. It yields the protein CASTIILGTGDYYGYTF.

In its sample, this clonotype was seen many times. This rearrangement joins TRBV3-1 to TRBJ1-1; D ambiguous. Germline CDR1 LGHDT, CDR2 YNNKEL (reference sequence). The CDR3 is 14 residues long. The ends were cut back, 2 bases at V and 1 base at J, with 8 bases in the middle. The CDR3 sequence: CASSQFLGNTEAFF. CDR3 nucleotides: TGTGCCAGCAGCCAATTTCTCGGGAACACTGAAGCTTTCTTT.

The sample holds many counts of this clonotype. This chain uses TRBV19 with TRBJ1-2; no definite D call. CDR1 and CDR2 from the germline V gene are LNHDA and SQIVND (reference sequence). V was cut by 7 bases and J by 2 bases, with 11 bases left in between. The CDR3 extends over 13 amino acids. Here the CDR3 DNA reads TGTGCCAGTAAATCCTGGCAGAACTATGGCTACACCTTC. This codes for CASKSWQNYGYTF.

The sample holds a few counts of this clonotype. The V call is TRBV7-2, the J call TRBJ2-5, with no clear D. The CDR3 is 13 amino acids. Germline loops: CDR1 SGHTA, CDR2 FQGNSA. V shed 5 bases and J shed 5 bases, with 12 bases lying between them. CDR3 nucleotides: TGTGCCAGCAGCCGATCCTATGCTGAGACCCAGTACTTC. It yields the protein CASSRSYAETQYF. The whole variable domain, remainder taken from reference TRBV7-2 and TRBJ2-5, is GAGVSQSPSNKVTEKGKDVELRCDPISGHTALYWYRQSLGQGLEFLIYFQGNSAPDKSGLPSDRFSAERTGGSVSTLTIQRTQQEDSAVYLCASSRSYAETQYFGPGTRLLVL.

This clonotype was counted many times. The CDR3 spells CASSQDPLDRLSYNEQFF. The CDR3 DNA sequence: TGTGCCAGCAGCCAAGATCCACTGGATCGGCTCTCCTACAATGAGCAGTTCTTC. The chain combines TRBV3-1 with TRBJ2-1; D is unclear. This CDR3 region has 18 residues. Germline V gene data show CDR1 as LGHDT and CDR2 as YNNKEL (reference sequence). V was clipped by 0 bases and J by 0 bases, with 15 bases between them.

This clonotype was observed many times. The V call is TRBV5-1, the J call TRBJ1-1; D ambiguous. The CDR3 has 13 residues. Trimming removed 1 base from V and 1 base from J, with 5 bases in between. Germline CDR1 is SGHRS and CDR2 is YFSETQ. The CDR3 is CASSLPGNTEAFF. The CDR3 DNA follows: TGCGCCAGCAGCTTGCCGGGGAACACTGAAGCTTTCTTT.

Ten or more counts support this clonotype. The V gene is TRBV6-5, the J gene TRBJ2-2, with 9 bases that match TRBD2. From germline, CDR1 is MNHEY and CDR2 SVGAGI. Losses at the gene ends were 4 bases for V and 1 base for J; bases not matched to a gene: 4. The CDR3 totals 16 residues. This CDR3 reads CASSLRGGVNTGELFF. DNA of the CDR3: TGTGCCAGCAGTTTGCGGGGGGGAGTGAACACCGGGGAGCTGTTTTTT.

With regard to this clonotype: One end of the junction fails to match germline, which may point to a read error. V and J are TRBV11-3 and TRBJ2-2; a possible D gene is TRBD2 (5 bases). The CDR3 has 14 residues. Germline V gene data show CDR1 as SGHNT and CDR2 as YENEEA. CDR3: CASSLTGNTEELFF. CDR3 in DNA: TGTGCCAGCAGCTTAACGGGGAACACCGAGGAGCTGTTTTTT.

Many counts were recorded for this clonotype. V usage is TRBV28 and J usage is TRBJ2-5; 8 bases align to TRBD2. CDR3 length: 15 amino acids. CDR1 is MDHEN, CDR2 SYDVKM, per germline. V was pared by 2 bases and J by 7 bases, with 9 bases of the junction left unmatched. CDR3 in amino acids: CASSLRGLDLGTQYF. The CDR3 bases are TGTGCCAGCAGTTTAAGGGGACTAGACTTGGGGACCCAGTACTTC.

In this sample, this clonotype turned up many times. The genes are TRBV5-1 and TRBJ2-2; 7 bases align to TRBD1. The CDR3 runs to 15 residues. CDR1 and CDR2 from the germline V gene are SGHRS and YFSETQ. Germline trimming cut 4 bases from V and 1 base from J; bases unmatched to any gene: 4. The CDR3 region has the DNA TGCGCCAGCAGCCCTCGGACAGGGAACACCGGGGAGCTGTTTTTT. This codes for CASSPRTGNTGELFF. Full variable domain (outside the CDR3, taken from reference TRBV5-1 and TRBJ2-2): KAGVTQTPRYLIKTRGQQVTLSCSPISGHRSVSWYQQTPGQGLQFLFEYFSETQRNKGNFPGRFSGRQFSNSRSEMNVSTLELGDSALYLCASSPRTGNTGELFFGEGSRLTVL.

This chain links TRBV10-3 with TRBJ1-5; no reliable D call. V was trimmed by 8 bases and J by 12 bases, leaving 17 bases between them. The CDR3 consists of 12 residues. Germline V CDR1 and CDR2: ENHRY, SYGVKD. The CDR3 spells CAIWSPANVQHF. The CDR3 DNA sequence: TGTGCCATCTGGTCCCCGGCCAATGTCCAGCATTTT.

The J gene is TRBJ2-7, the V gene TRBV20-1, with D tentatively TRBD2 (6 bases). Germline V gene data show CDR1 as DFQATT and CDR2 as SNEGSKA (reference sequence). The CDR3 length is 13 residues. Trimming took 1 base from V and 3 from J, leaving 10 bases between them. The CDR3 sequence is CSARATSGYEQYF. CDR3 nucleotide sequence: TGCAGTGCTAGAGCGACTAGTGGCTACGAGCAGTACTTC.

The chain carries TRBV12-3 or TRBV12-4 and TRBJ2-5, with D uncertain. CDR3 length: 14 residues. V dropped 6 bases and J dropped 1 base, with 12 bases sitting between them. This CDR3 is CASSPWDLQETQYF. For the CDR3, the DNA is TGTGCCAGCAGCCCCTGGGATCTCCAAGAGACCCAGTACTTC.

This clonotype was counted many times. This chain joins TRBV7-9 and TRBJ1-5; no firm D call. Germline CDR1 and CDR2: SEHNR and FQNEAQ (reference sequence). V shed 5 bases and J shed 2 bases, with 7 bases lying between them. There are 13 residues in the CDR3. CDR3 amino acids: CASSPPGNQPQHF. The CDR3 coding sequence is TGTGCCAGCAGCCCCCCGGGCAATCAGCCCCAGCATTTT.

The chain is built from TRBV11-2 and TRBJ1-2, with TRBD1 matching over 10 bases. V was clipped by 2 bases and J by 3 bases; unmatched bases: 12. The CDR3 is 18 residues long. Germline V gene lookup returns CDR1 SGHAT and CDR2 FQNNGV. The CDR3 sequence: CASSLLYRTGGRDYGYTF. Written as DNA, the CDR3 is TGTGCCAGCAGCTTACTTTACAGGACAGGGGGTAGGGACTATGGCTACACCTTC.

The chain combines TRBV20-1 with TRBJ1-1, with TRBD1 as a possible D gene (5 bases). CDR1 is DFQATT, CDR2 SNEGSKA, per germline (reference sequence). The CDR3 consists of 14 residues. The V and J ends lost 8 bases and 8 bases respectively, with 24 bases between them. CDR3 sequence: CSSRYRGLLGEAFF. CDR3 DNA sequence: TGCAGTTCCCGCTATCGGGGCCTCCTGGGGGAAGCTTTCTTT.

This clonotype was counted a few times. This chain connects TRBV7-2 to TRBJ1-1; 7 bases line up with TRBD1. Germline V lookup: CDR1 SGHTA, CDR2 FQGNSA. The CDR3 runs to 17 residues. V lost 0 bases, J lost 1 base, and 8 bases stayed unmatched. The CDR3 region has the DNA TGTGCCAGCAGCTTAGCCGACAGGGCCGCCGCGAACACTGAAGCTTTCTTT. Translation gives CASSLADRAAANTEAFF.

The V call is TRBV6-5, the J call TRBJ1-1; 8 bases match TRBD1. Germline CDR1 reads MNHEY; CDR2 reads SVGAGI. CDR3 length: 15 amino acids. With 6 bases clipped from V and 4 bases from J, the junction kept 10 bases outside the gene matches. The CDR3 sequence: CASRTQTGVGTEAFF. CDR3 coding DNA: TGTGCCAGCAGGACCCAGACAGGGGTCGGCACTGAAGCTTTCTTT.